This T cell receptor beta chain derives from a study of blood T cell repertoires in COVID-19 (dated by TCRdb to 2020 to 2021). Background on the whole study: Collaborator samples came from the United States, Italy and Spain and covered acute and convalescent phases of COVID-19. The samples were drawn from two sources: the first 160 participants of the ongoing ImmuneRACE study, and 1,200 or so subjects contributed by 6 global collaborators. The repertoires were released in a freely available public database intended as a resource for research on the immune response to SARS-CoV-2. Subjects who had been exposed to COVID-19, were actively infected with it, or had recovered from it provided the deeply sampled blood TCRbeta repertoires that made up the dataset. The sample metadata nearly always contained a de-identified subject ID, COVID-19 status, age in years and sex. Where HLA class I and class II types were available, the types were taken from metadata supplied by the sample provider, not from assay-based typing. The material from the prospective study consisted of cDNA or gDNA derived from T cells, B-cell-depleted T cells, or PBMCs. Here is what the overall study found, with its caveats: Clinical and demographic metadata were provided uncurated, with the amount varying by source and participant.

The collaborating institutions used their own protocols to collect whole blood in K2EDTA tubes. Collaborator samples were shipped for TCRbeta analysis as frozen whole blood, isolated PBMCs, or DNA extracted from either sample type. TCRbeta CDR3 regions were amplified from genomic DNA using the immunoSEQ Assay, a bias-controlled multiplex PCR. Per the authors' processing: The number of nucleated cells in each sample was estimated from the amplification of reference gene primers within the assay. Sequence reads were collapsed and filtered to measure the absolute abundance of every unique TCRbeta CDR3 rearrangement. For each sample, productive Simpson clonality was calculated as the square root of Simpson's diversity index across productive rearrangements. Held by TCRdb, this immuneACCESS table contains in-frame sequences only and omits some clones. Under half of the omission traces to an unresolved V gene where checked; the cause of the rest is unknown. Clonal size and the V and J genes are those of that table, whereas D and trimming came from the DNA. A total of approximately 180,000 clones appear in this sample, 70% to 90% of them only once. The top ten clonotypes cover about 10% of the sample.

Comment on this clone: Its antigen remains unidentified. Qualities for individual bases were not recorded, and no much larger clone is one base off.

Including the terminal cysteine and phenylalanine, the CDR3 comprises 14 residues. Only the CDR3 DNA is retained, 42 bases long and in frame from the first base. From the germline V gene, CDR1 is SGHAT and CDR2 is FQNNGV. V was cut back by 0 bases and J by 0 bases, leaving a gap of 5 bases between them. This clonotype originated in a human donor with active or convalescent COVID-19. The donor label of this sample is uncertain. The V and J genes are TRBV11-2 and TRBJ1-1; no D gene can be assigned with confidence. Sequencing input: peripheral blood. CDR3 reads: CASSLDRLNTEAFF. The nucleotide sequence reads TGTGCCAGCAGCTTAGACAGGTTGAACACTGAAGCTTTCTTT.